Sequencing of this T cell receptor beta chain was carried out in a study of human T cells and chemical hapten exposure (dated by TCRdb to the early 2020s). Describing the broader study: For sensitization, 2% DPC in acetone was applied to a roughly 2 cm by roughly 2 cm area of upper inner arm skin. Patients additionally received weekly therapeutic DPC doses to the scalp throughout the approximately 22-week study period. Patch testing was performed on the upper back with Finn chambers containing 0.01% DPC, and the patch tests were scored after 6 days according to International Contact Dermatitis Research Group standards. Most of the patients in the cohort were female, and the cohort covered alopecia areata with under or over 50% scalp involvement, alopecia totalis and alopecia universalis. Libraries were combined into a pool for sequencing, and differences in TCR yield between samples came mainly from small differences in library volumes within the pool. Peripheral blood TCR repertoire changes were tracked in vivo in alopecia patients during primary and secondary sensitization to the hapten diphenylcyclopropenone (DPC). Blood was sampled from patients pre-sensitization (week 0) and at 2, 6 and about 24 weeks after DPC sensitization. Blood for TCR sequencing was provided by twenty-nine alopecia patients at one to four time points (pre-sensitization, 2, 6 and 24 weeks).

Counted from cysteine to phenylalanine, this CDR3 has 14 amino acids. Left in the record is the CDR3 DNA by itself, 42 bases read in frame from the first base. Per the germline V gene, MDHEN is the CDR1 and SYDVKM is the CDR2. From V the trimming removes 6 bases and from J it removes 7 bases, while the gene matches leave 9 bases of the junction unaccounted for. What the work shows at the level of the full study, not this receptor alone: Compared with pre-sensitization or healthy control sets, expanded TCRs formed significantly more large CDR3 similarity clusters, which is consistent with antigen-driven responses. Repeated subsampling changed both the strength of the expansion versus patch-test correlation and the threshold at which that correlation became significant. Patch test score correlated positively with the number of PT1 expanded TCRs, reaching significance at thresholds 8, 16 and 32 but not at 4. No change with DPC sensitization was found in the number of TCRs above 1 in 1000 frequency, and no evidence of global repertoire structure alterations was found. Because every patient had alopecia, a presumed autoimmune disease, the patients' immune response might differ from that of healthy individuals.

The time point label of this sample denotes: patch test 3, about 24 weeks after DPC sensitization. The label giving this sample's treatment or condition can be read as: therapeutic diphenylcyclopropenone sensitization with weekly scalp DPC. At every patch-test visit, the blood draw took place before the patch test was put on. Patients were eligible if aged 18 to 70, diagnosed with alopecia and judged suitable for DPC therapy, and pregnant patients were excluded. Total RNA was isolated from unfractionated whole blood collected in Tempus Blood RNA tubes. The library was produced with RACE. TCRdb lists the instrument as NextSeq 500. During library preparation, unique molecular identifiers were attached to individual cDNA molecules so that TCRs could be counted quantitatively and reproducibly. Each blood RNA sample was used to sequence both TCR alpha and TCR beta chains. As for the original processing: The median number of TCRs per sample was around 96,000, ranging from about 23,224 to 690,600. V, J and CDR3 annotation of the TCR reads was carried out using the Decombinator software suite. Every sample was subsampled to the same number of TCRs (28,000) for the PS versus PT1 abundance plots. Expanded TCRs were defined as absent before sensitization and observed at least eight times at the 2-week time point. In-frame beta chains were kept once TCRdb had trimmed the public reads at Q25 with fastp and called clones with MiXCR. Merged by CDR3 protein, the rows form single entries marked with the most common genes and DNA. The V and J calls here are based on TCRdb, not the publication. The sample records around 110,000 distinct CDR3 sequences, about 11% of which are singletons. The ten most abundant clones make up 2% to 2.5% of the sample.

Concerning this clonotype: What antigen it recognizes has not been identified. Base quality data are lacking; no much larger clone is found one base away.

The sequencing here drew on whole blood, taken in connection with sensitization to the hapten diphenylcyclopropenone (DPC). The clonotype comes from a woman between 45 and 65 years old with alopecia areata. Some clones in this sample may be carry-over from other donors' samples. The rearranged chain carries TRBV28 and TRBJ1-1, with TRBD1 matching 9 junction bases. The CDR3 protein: CASSLQGAGGEAFF. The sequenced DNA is TGTGCCAGCAGCCTACAGGGGGCGGGGGGTGAAGCTTTCTTT.